This T cell receptor (beta chain) appears in the sequencing data of a study of cytomegalovirus exposure and HLA in healthy donors. The V gene's germline CDR1 is WSHSY and CDR2 SAAADI. Trimming pared 2 bases from V and 5 bases from J, leaving 15 bases between. There are 15 residues in the CDR3. Vbeta (60) and Jbeta (13) primers were used in the PCR. Repertoires were generated with immunoSEQ multiplex PCR, while TCRdb's copy carries only in-frame clones and drops some. Among 150,000 to 200,000 clones listed, approximately 83% were seen once. This clone was seen more than once but under ten times. Its antigen remains unknown. The study's findings and limits: As immune exposure information, only CMV serostatus was available. Using a false discovery rate of 0.05, a later analysis showed that 16,951 TCR beta sequences were associated with HLA alleles. Most of the TCR beta V segments (in an earlier analysis) were productive either about 87% or about 30% of the time. Researchers counted around 150 TCR beta chains as cytomegalovirus-associated.

Sequenced input: PBMCs. The rearrangement links TRBV10-2 to TRBJ1-2, with D tentatively TRBD1 (6 bases). This TCR came from a boy under 10 years old in good health and CMV-seronegative. The CDR3 spells CASSEGNPTGYGYTF. CDR3 DNA sequence: TGCGCCAGCAGTGAGGGTAACCCCACAGGGTATGGCTACACCTTC.